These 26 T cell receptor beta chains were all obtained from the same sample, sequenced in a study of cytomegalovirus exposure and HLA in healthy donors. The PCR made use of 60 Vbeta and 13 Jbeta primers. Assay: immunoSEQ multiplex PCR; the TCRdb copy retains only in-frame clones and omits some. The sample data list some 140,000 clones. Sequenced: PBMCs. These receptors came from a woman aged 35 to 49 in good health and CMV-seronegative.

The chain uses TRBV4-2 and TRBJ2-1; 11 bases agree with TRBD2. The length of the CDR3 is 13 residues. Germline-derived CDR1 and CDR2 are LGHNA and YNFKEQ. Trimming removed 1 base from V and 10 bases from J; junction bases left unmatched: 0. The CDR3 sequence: CASSQGLAGEQFF. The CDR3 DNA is TGTGCCAGCAGCCAAGGACTAGCGGGGGAGCAGTTCTTC.

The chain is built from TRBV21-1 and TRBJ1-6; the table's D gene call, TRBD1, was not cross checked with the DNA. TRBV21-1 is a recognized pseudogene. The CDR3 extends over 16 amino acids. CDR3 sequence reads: CASSTGQGNKRSPLHF. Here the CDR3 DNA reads TGTGCCAGCAGCACGGGACAGGGCAATAAGCGGTCACCCCTCCACTTT.

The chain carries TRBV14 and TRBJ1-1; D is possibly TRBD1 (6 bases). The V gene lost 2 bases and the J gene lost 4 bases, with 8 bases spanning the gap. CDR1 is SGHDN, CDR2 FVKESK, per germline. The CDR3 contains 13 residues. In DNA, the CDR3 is TGTGCCAGCAGCCAAACAGGGTTCACTGAAGCTTTCTTT. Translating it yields CASSQTGFTEAFF. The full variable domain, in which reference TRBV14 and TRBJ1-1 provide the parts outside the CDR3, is EAGVTQFPSHSVIEKGQTVTLRCDPISGHDNLYWYRRVMGKEIKFLLHFVKESKQDESGMPNNRFLAERTGGTYSTLKVQPAELEDSGVYFCASSQTGFTEAFFGQGTRLTVV.

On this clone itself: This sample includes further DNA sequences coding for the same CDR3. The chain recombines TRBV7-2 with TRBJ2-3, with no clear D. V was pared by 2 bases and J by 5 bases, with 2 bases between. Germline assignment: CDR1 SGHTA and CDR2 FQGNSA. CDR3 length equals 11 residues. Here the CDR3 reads CASSLQDTQYF. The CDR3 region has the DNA TGTGCCAGCAGCTTACAAGATACGCAGTATTTT. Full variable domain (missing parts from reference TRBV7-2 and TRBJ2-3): GAGVSQSPSNKVTEKGKDVELRCDPISGHTALYWYRQSLGQGLEFLIYFQGNSAPDKSGLPSDRFSAERTGGSVSTLTIQRTQQEDSAVYLCASSLQDTQYFGPGTRLTVL.

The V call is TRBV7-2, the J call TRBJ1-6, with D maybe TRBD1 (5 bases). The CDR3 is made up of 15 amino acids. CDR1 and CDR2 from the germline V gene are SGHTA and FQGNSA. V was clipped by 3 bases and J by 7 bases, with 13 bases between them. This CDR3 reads CASSFGGLLNSPLHF. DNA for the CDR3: TGTGCCAGCAGCTTCGGGGGTTTACTGAATTCACCCCTCCACTTT.

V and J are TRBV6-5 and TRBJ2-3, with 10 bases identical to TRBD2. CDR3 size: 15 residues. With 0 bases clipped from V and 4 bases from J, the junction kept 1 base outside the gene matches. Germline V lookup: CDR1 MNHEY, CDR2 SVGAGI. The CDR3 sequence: CASSYSGTSADTQYF. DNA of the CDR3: TGTGCCAGCAGTTACTCCGGGACTAGCGCAGATACGCAGTATTTT.

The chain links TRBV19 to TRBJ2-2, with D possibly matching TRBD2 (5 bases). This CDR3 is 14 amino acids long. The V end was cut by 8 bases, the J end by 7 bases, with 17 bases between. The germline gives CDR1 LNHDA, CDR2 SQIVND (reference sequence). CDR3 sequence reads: CASETSFRNGELFF. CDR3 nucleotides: TGTGCCAGTGAAACTAGTTTTCGGAACGGGGAGCTGTTTTTT.

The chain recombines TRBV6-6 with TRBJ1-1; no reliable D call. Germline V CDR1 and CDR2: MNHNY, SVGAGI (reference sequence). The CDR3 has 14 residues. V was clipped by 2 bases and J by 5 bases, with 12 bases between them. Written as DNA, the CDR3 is TGTGCCAGCAGTTACGCGGGAGTTGGGACTGAAGCTTTCTTT. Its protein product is CASSYAGVGTEAFF.

This CDR3 is CAISGGQAWGTTYEQYF. For the CDR3, the DNA is TGTGCCATCAGTGGAGGACAGGCCTGGGGAACAACCTACGAGCAGTACTTC. The chain links TRBV10-3 to TRBJ2-7; 7 bases line up with TRBD1. The CDR3 sequence is 17 residues long. V was pared by 4 bases and J by 2 bases, with 14 bases of the junction left unmatched. The germline V gene encodes CDR1 ENHRY and CDR2 SYGVKD.

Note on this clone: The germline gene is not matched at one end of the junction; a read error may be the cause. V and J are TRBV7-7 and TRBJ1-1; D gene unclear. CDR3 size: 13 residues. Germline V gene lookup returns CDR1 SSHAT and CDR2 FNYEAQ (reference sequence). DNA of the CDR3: TGTGCTAGCAGCAGACTCAGCCAAACTGAAGCTTTCTTT. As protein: CASSRLSQTEAFF.

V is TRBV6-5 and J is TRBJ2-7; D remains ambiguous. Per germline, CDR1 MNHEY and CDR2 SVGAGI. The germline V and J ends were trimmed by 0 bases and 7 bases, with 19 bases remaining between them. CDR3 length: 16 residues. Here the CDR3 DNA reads TGTGCCAGCAGTTACTCGAGATACTCCCAACCTACGGAGCAGTACTTC. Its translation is CASSYSRYSQPTEQYF.

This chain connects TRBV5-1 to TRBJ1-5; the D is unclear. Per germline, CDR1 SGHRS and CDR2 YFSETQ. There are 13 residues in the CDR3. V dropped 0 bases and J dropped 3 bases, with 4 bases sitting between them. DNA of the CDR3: TGCGCCAGCAGCTTGGGGGCCAATCAGCCCCAGCATTTT. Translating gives CASSLGANQPQHF.

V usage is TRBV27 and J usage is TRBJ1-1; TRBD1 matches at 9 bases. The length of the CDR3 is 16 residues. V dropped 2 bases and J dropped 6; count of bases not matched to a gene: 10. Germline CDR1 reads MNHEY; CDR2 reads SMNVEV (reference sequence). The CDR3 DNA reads TGTGCCAGCAGTTTAAAGGTGGGACAGGGAAGGGCTGAAGCTTTCTTT. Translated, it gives CASSLKVGQGRAEAFF.

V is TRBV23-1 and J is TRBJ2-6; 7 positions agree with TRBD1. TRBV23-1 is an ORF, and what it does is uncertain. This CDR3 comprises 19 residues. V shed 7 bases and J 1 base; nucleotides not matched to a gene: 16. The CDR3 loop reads CASTHALDRAKSGANVLTF. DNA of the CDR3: TGCGCCAGCACACACGCCCTTGACAGGGCCAAGTCTGGGGCCAACGTCCTGACTTTC.

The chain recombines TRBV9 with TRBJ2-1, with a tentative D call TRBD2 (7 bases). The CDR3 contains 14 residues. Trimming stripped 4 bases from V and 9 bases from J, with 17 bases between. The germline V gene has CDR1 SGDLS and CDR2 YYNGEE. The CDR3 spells CASSRLGGASEQFF. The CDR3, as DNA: TGTGCCAGCAGCCGATTGGGGGGGGCCTCTGAGCAGTTCTTC.

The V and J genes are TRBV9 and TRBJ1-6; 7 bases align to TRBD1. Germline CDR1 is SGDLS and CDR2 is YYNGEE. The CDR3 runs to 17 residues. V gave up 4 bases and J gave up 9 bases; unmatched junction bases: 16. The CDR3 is CASSLTDRAFSSSPLHF. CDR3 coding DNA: TGTGCCAGCAGCCTTACCGACAGGGCCTTCAGTAGTTCACCCCTCCACTTT.

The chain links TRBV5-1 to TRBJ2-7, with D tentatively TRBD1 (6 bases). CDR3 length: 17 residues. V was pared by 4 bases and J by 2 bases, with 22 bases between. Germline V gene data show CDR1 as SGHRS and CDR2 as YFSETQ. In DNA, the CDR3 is TGCGCCAGCAGCCCAGGGGCAGGGGTAACCACCGCCTACGAGCAGTACTTC. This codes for CASSPGAGVTTAYEQYF.

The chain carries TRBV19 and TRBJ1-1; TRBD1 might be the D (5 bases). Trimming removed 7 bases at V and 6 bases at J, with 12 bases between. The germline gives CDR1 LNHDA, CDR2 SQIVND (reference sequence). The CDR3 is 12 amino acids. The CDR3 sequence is CASTAGWAEAFF. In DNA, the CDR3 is TGTGCCAGTACTGCAGGGTGGGCTGAAGCTTTCTTT.

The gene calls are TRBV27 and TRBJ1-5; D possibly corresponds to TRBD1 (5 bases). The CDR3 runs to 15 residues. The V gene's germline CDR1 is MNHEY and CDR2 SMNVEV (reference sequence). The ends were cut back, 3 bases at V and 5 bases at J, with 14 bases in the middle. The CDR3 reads CASSLGWTPDQPQHF. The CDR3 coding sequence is TGTGCCAGCAGTTTGGGATGGACACCGGATCAGCCCCAGCATTTT.

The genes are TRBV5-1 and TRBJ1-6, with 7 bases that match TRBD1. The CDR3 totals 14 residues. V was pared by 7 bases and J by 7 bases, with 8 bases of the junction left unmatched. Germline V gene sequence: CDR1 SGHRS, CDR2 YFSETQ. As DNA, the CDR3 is TGCGCCAGCCACCTCGGGACAGAGAATTCACCCCTCCACTTT. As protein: CASHLGTENSPLHF.

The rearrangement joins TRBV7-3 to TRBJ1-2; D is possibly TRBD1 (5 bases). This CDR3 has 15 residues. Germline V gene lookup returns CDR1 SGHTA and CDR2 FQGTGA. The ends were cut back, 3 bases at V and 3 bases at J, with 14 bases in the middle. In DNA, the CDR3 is TGTGCCAGCAGCTTGGGGCCTGGGGTGGACTATGGCTACACCTTC. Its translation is CASSLGPGVDYGYTF.

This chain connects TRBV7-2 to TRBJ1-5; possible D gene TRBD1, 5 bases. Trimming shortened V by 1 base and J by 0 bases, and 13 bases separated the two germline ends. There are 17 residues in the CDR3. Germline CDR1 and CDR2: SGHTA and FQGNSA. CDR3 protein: CASSLGGGRGSNQPQHF. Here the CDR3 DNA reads TGTGCCAGCAGCTTAGGGGGAGGTAGGGGTAGCAATCAGCCCCAGCATTTT. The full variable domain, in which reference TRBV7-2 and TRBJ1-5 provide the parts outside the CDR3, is GAGVSQSPSNKVTEKGKDVELRCDPISGHTALYWYRQSLGQGLEFLIYFQGNSAPDKSGLPSDRFSAERTGGSVSTLTIQRTQQEDSAVYLCASSLGGGRGSNQPQHFGDGTRLSIL.

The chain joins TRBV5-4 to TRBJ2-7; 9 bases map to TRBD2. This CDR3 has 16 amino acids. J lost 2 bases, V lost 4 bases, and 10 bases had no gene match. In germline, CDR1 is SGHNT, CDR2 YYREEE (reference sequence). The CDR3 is CASSHSGTSHPYEQYF. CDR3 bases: TGTGCCAGCAGCCATTCAGGGACTAGCCACCCCTACGAGCAGTACTTC.

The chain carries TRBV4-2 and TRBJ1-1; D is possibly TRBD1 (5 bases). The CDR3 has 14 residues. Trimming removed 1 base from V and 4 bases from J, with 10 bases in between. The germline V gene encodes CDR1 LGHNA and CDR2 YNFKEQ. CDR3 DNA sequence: TGTGCCAGCAGCCAAGGCAGGGAGGGCACTGAAGCTTTCTTT. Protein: CASSQGREGTEAFF.

The chain's CDR3 is CASTVGRERLFF. The DNA of the CDR3 is TGTGCCAGTACCGTCGGAAGAGAGCGACTGTTTTTT. The rearrangement links TRBV19 to TRBJ1-4; D is ambiguous. Germline lookup yields CDR1 LNHDA and CDR2 SQIVND (reference sequence). V lost 7 bases and J lost 13, with 16 bases in between. The CDR3 runs to 12 residues.

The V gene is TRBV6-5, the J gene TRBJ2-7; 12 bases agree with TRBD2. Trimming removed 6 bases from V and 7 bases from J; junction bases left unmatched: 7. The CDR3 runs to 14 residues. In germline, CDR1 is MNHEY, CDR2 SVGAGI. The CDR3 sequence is CASRSTSGGREQYF. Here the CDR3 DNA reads TGTGCCAGCAGATCGACTAGCGGGGGACGGGAGCAGTACTTC.